This entry lists 23 T cell receptor beta chains sequenced from one sample in a study of TIL therapy for anti-PD-1-resistant metastatic lung cancer. This was the immunoSEQ v3 assay. The method was immunoSEQ multiplex PCR; TCRdb's version includes in-frame clones alone and lacks a portion of them. The sample holds more than 90,000 clones; 50% to 70% are singletons and the top ten take 9.5% to 13%. Documented time point: pre-treatment sample, taken before nivolumab and TIL therapy. The tumor samples were excised metastases, mostly pleural nodules or supraclavicular lymph nodes. Sequences were derived from tumor tissue, sampled at baseline. These receptors all come from a person aged 25 to 85 with non-small cell lung cancer.

This clone occurred once. This chain connects TRBV10-2 to TRBJ2-6; perhaps TRBD1 as D (6 bases). V lost 3 bases, J lost 0 bases, and 9 bases lay in between. Germline-derived CDR1 and CDR2 are WSHSY and SAAADI. The CDR3 runs 16 residues. CDR3 residues: CASSDGQSSGANVLTF. The CDR3 DNA follows: TGCGCCAGCAGTGATGGACAGAGCTCTGGGGCCAACGTCCTGACTTTC.

This chain links TRBV7-9 with TRBJ2-1, with a possible D match to TRBD1 (6 bases). V gave up 11 bases and J gave up 2 bases, with 13 bases separating them. The CDR3 consists of 13 residues. Germline V CDR1 and CDR2: SEHNR, FQNEAQ (reference sequence). As DNA, the CDR3 is TGTGCCGGAACACAGGGAACCTACAATGAGCAGTTCTTC. Its protein is CAGTQGTYNEQFF.

This clone was observed a few times. V and J are TRBV5-1 and TRBJ1-4, with D uncertain. Germline CDR1 and CDR2: SGHRS and YFSETQ. V was trimmed by 2 bases and J by 4 bases, leaving 9 bases between them. This CDR3 has 14 amino acids. The CDR3 DNA reads TGCGCCAGCAGCTTTGACGGGCTTAATGAAAAACTGTTTTTT. Protein product: CASSFDGLNEKLFF.

The chain employs TRBV19 and TRBJ1-5, with TRBD1 matching over 11 bases. Trimming took 2 bases from V and 3 from J; bases not matched to a gene: 9. This CDR3 has 18 amino acids. Germline V gives CDR1 LNHDA, CDR2 SQIVND (reference sequence). The CDR3 bases are TGTGCCAGTAGTATATCAAGGACAGGGGGCGCCCACAATCAGCCCCAGCATTTT. This encodes CASSISRTGGAHNQPQHF.

This clone has only a few counts. V usage is TRBV2 and J usage is TRBJ1-4; D uncertain. The CDR3 sequence is 15 residues long. V was pared by 4 bases and J by 0 bases, with 9 bases between. The germline V gene encodes CDR1 SNHLY and CDR2 FYNNEI. The DNA for the CDR3 is TGTGCCAGCAGTGGAACCACAACAACTAATGAAAAACTGTTTTTT. The encoded protein is CASSGTTTTNEKLFF.

This chain connects TRBV7-2 to TRBJ2-5; TRBD1 might be the D (6 bases). The CDR3 spans 14 residues. Trimming stripped 5 bases from V and 5 bases from J, with 15 bases between. The germline V gene encodes CDR1 SGHTA and CDR2 FQGNSA. CDR3: CASSPETGRETQYF. DNA for the CDR3: TGTGCCAGCAGCCCAGAAACAGGGCGGGAGACCCAGTACTTC.

The chain has TRBV6-5 and TRBJ1-3; D not certain. This CDR3 spans 14 amino acids. Between the trimmed V and J ends, which lost 6 bases and 0 bases, there was a span of 9 bases. CDR1 and CDR2 from the germline V gene are MNHEY and SVGAGI. The DNA for the CDR3 is TGTGCCAGCAGCTCCGGATACTCTGGAAACACCATATATTTT. Translating gives CASSSGYSGNTIYF.

The rearrangement joins TRBV4-3 to TRBJ2-7; TRBD2 matches at 9 bases. This CDR3 spans 17 amino acids. The junction had 10 bases not matched to a gene; V was cut back by 0 bases and J by 4 bases. Germline CDR1 LGHNA, CDR2 YSLEER. The CDR3 nucleotides read TGCGCCAGCAGCCAAGATCGGAGCGGGAGGACACATTACGAGCAGTACTTC. Its translation is CASSQDRSGRTHYEQYF.

The chain couples TRBV19 to TRBJ2-2; TRBD2 is a possible D gene (5 bases). This CDR3 is built from 15 residues. Germline CDR1 and CDR2: LNHDA and SQIVND (reference sequence). V lost 3 bases and J lost 4, with 12 bases in between. CDR3 sequence reads: CASSISGSGTGELFF. CDR3 nucleotides: TGTGCCAGTAGTATTTCGGGGTCCGGCACCGGGGAGCTGTTTTTT.

This rearrangement joins TRBV6-2 or TRBV6-3 to TRBJ2-7; D is possibly TRBD1 (6 bases). This CDR3 contains 16 residues. Trimming took 4 bases from V and 5 from J, leaving 21 bases between them. Germline values: CDR1 MNHEY, CDR2 SVGEGT. The CDR3 DNA reads TGTGCCAGCAGTTCCCAGGGGCACAGGGTAGGGGACGAGCAGTACTTC. It translates to CASSSQGHRVGDEQYF.

The V gene is TRBV18, the J gene TRBJ2-1; the match to TRBD1 covers 10 bases. The CDR3 runs to 14 residues. V dropped 2 bases and J dropped 5; count of bases not matched to a gene: 0. Germline-derived CDR1 and CDR2 are KGHSH and LQKENI. CDR3 sequence: CASSPGTGDNEQFF. The CDR3 DNA follows: TGTGCCAGCTCACCAGGGACAGGGGACAATGAGCAGTTCTTC.

The chain joins TRBV5-1 to TRBJ2-1; perhaps D is TRBD1 or TRBD2 (6 bases each). Germline V lookup: CDR1 SGHRS, CDR2 YFSETQ. Trimming left V 6 bases short and J 0 bases short, with 10 bases between. The CDR3 sequence is 14 residues long. The CDR3 region is CASTPGASYNEQFF. CDR3 sequence (DNA): TGCGCCAGCACCCCGGGGGCCTCCTACAATGAGCAGTTCTTC.

This sequence joins TRBV6-6 and TRBJ1-2; maybe TRBD1 (5 bases). This CDR3 comprises 13 residues. Trimming removed 2 bases at V and 2 bases at J, with 6 bases between. Germline V CDR1 and CDR2: MNHNY, SVGAGI (reference sequence). The CDR3 DNA sequence: TGTGCCAGCAGTTACGACAGAAACTATGGCTACACCTTC. Its protein product is CASSYDRNYGYTF.

This chain links TRBV19 with TRBJ2-5, with TRBD1 matching over 10 bases. This CDR3 region has 16 residues. The junction had 6 bases not matched to a gene; V was cut back by 2 bases and J by 3 bases. Germline CDR1 LNHDA, CDR2 SQIVND (reference sequence). This chain's CDR3 is CASSIPTGGMKETQYF. The CDR3 nucleotides read TGTGCCAGTAGTATACCGACAGGGGGCATGAAAGAGACCCAGTACTTC. Full variable domain (missing parts from reference TRBV19 and TRBJ2-5): DGGITQSPKYLFRKEGQNVTLSCEQNLNHDAMYWYRQDPGQGLRLIYYSQIVNDFQKGDIAEGYSVSREKKESFPLTVTSAQKNPTAFYLCASSIPTGGMKETQYFGPGTRLLVL.

J is TRBJ2-5 and V is TRBV18; no firm D call. Germline values: CDR1 KGHSH, CDR2 LQKENI. The V and J ends lost 0 bases and 7 bases respectively, with 12 bases between them. The CDR3 spans 14 residues. DNA for the CDR3: TGTGCCAGCTCACCACCAAGCCTGGGCGGGACCCAGTACTTC. Residues: CASSPPSLGGTQYF.

This clone was found a few times. The chain couples TRBV3-1 (or the pseudogene TRBV3-2) to TRBJ1-2; D is uncertain. Germline CDR1 reads LGHDT; CDR2 reads YNNKEL (reference sequence). The CDR3 totals 12 residues. V lost 5 bases and J 13 bases, leaving 17 bases between the germline ends. The CDR3 DNA sequence: TGTGCCAGCAGCGACAACGGAGGCCCCTGCACCTTC. This gives the protein CASSDNGGPCTF.

V and J are TRBV11-3 and TRBJ2-2; 8 nucleotides agree with TRBD2. J was trimmed by 6 bases and V by 2 bases; bases with no gene match: 2. In germline, CDR1 is SGHNT, CDR2 YENEEA. The CDR3 is made up of 14 amino acids. CDR3 sequence (DNA): TGTGCCAGCAGCTTACGGGAGGGGGCCGGGGAGCTGTTTTTT. Translated: CASSLREGAGELFF.

The CDR3 DNA reads TGCGCCAGCAGCCAAGATGAGCGGTCCAATGAGCAGTTCTTC. This translates into CASSQDERSNEQFF. This rearrangement joins TRBV4-1 to TRBJ2-1; D perhaps matches TRBD2 (5 bases). This CDR3 has 14 residues. V gave up 0 bases and J gave up 6 bases, with 9 bases separating them. Germline loops: CDR1 MGHRA, CDR2 YSYEKL.

Many counts were recorded for this clone. The chain links TRBV28 to TRBJ2-7; 8 nucleotides line up with TRBD2. The junction had 10 bases not matched to a gene; V was cut back by 5 bases and J by 4 bases. The germline V gene has CDR1 MDHEN and CDR2 SYDVKM. The CDR3 spans 15 residues. CDR3 nucleotide sequence: TGTGCCAGCAGTCCCCTGGCGGGAGGAGATTACGAGCAGTACTTC. Its translation: CASSPLAGGDYEQYF.

A few counts support this clone. The chain couples TRBV5-1 to TRBJ1-6, with D unclear. Germline lookup yields CDR1 SGHRS and CDR2 YFSETQ. The V end lost 0 bases, the J end lost 10 bases, and 14 bases lay between the germline ends. CDR3 length: 15 amino acids. The CDR3 nucleotides read TGCGCCAGCAGCTTGGGGACCCAAGGGAGGTCACCCCTCCACTTT. This sequence encodes CASSLGTQGRSPLHF.

The chain joins TRBV6-2 or TRBV6-3 to TRBJ2-1; no definite D call. V was trimmed by 3 bases and J by 2 bases, leaving 5 bases between them. Germline V lookup: CDR1 MNHEY, CDR2 SVGEGT. CDR3 length: 13 amino acids. The CDR3 loop reads CASSYGPYNEQFF. The CDR3 bases are TGTGCCAGCAGTTATGGGCCCTACAATGAGCAGTTCTTC.

The chain recombines TRBV10-1 with TRBJ2-2; 10 bases match TRBD2. The CDR3 has 15 amino acids. Germline V CDR1 and CDR2: WNHNN, SYGVQD (reference sequence). V dropped 2 bases and J dropped 6; count of bases not matched to a gene: 3. CDR3 protein: CASSETSGTPGELFF. CDR3 DNA: TGCGCCAGCAGTGAGACTAGCGGGACCCCCGGGGAGCTGTTTTTT.

The chain uses TRBV3-1 (or the pseudogene TRBV3-2) and TRBJ1-1; no definite D call. The CDR3 spans 15 residues. The germline V gene has CDR1 LGHDT and CDR2 YNNKEL (reference sequence). Between the trimmed V and J ends, which lost 1 base and 1 base, there was a span of 10 bases. CDR3 in amino acids: CASSQGAGPNTEAFF. CDR3 sequence (DNA): TGTGCCAGCAGCCAAGGGGCCGGGCCGAACACTGAAGCTTTCTTT.